Listed here are 14 T cell receptor beta chains from one sample, sequenced in a study of T cell responses to AZD1222 COVID-19 vaccine. Only in-frame clones appear in the TCRdb table, and some are missing; sequencing was by immunoSEQ multiplex PCR. The sample contains 150,000 to 200,000 clones, 90% of which appear only once. Material: peripheral blood, obtained 28 days after the second AZD1222 dose. These receptors originate from an adult who received the AZD1222 COVID-19 vaccine.

The chain combines TRBV3-1 (or the pseudogene TRBV3-2) with TRBJ1-3; D gene unclear. CDR3 size: 15 residues. V lost 0 bases and J lost 0, with 6 bases in between. Per germline, CDR1 LGHDT and CDR2 YNNKEL (reference sequence). The CDR3 spells CASSQESGSGNTIYF. CDR3 nucleotides: TGTGCCAGCAGCCAAGAGTCAGGCTCTGGAAACACCATATATTTT.

This clone was recorded only once. This sequence joins TRBV27 and TRBJ2-1; 15 nucleotides agree with TRBD2. This CDR3 has 18 amino acids. Germline V gene lookup returns CDR1 MNHEY and CDR2 SMNVEV (reference sequence). Trimming at V came to 0 bases and at J to 7 bases, leaving 7 bases not matched to a gene. The CDR3 bases are TGTGCCAGCAGTTTATCAGGACTAGCGGGAGGGCTAGGTAATGAGCAGTTCTTC. Translating it yields CASSLSGLAGGLGNEQFF.

This clone was counted only a few times. V is TRBV6-1 and J is TRBJ1-1; D may be TRBD1 (5 bases). V was pared by 2 bases and J by 4 bases, with 8 bases between. CDR1 is MNHNS, CDR2 SASEGT, per germline. The CDR3 has 13 residues. The CDR3 region has the DNA TGTGCCAGCAGTGAAATGGGGGGCACTGAAGCTTTCTTT. It specifies CASSEMGGTEAFF.

This clone was seen only once. V is TRBV7-2 and J is TRBJ2-2; 11 bases align to TRBD2. Trimming cost V 3 bases and J 6 bases; bases outside gene matches: 3. Germline CDR1 reads SGHTA; CDR2 reads FQGNSA. This CDR3 comprises 15 residues. The CDR3 here is CASSFSGRAAGELFF. Here the CDR3 DNA reads TGTGCCAGCAGCTTTAGCGGGAGGGCCGCCGGGGAGCTGTTTTTT.

The gene calls are TRBV9 and TRBJ2-7; D not resolved. Trimming removed 0 bases from V and 0 bases from J, with 10 bases in between. CDR3 length: 15 residues. Germline values: CDR1 SGDLS, CDR2 YYNGEE. CDR3 sequence (DNA): TGTGCCAGCAGCGTAGAAATAGCAAGCTCCTACGAGCAGTACTTC. This codes for CASSVEIASSYEQYF.

This clone has a single count. The chain carries TRBV6-1 and TRBJ2-1, with TRBD2 matching 16 bases. There are 18 residues in the CDR3. Germline CDR1 is MNHNS and CDR2 is SASEGT. V lost 4 bases, J lost 7 bases, and 10 bases stayed unmatched. CDR3 in amino acids: CASSAGGLAGGPRNEQFF. DNA of the CDR3: TGTGCCAGCAGTGCCGGGGGACTAGCGGGAGGGCCGAGGAATGAGCAGTTCTTC.

The CDR3 sequence: CASSLGRGRGAFF. The CDR3 DNA follows: TGTGCCAGCAGCTTAGGGAGGGGGCGCGGGGCTTTCTTT. V and J are TRBV7-8 and TRBJ1-1; 7 nucleotides line up with TRBD1. The CDR3 consists of 13 residues. Germline V lookup: CDR1 SGHVS, CDR2 FQNEAQ. V shed 1 base and J 11 bases; nucleotides not matched to a gene: 7.

This clone was observed a handful of times. This chain joins TRBV4-1 and TRBJ2-1; D is unresolved. Trimming shortened V by 1 base and J by 8 bases, and 9 bases separated the two germline ends. There are 13 residues in the CDR3. Germline V gene lookup returns CDR1 MGHRA and CDR2 YSYEKL. CDR3 amino acids: CASSQAGLYEQFF. The CDR3, as DNA: TGCGCCAGCAGCCAAGCCGGCCTATATGAGCAGTTCTTC.

The genes are TRBV25-1 and TRBJ2-5; D unresolved. The CDR3 extends over 15 amino acids. Germline V gives CDR1 MGHDK, CDR2 SYGVNS. Trimming left V 0 bases short and J 2 bases short, with 10 bases between. As DNA, the CDR3 is TGTGCCAGCAGTGAATATCGGGCCGAACAAGAGACCCAGTACTTC. Amino acid sequence: CASSEYRAEQETQYF. Supplemented by reference TRBV25-1 and TRBJ2-5, the full variable domain reads EADIYQTPRYLVIGTGKKITLECSQTMGHDKMYWYQQDPGMELHLIHYSYGVNSTEKGDLSSESTVSRIRTEHFPLTLESARPSHTSQYLCASSEYRAEQETQYFGPGTRLLVL.

The CDR3 spells CASSSGGYTDTQYF. CDR3 nucleotides: TGTGCCAGCTCCTCGGGCGGGTACACAGATACGCAGTATTTT. V gene TRBV18 combines with J gene TRBJ2-3, with TRBD2 as a possible D gene (5 bases). This CDR3 has 14 amino acids. The V end was cut by 6 bases, the J end by 2 bases, with 12 bases between. Germline CDR1 KGHSH, CDR2 LQKENI. The full variable domain, completed using reference TRBV18 and TRBJ2-3, is NAGVMQNPRHLVRRRGQEARLRCSPMKGHSHVYWYRQLPEEGLKFMVYLQKENIIDESGMPKERFSAEFPKEGPSILRIQQVVRGDSAAYFCASSSGGYTDTQYFGPGTRLTVL.

This rearrangement joins TRBV3-1 (or the pseudogene TRBV3-2) to TRBJ2-3; the match to TRBD1 covers 7 bases. Germline trimming cut 1 base from V and 1 base from J; bases unmatched to any gene: 2. The germline CDR1 and CDR2 sequences are LGHDT and YNNKEL (reference sequence). The CDR3 is 15 amino acids. This CDR3 reads CASSQAGQGTDTQYF. The CDR3 DNA reads as TGTGCCAGCAGCCAAGCCGGACAGGGCACAGATACGCAGTATTTT.

The chain is built from TRBV5-6 and TRBJ1-2; D call uncertain. The CDR3 sequence is 13 residues long. From germline, CDR1 is SGHDT and CDR2 YYEEEE. V gave up 2 bases and J gave up 4 bases, with 9 bases separating them. This CDR3 is CASSFRHPYGYTF. In nucleotides, the CDR3 is TGTGCCAGCAGCTTTCGACACCCCTATGGCTACACCTTC.

This chain joins TRBV5-1 and TRBJ1-2; weak D call: TRBD1 (6 bases). This CDR3 has 15 amino acids. Germline CDR1 and CDR2: SGHRS and YFSETQ. Trimming stripped 4 bases from V and 8 bases from J, with 21 bases between. The CDR3 loop is CASSPDSIVLGGYTF. CDR3 in DNA: TGCGCCAGCAGCCCGGACAGTATCGTCCTAGGAGGCTACACCTTC.

CDR3 nucleotide sequence: TGTGCCAGCAGCGTAGCTACAGTGGTGGGGAACACCGGGGAGCTGTTTTTT. As protein: CASSVATVVGNTGELFF. The chain employs TRBV9 and TRBJ2-2, with D unclear. V dropped 0 bases and J dropped 1 base, with 13 bases sitting between them. CDR1 is SGDLS and CDR2 is YYNGEE in the germline V gene. The CDR3 runs 17 residues.